The 27 T cell receptor beta chains in this list originate from one sample, sequenced in a study of blood T cells in healthy people across ages. The second PCR ran roughly 7 to 12 cycles with a sample-barcoded 5' primer and J-beta primers. TCRdb called the 5' RACE reads again in MiXCR, with one record for every CDR3 protein. The table records around 990,000 distinct CDR3 sequences, less than 45% of them present only once. Sequencing was performed on blood. These receptors originate from a man aged 18 to 29 in good health.

The chain joins TRBV19 to TRBJ1-5; D is unclear. The CDR3 totals 14 residues. V dropped 9 bases and J dropped 2 bases, with 14 bases sitting between them. The germline V gene encodes CDR1 LNHDA and CDR2 SQIVND (reference sequence). The CDR3 sequence: CASKPASGNQPQHF. In DNA form, the CDR3 reads TGTGCCAGCAAACCAGCATCGGGCAATCAGCCCCAGCATTTT.

The CDR3 DNA is TGTGCCAGCAGCCCAAGACTAAGCGGGGGAGGAGATGAGCAGTACTTC. This codes for CASSPRLSGGGDEQYF. The rearrangement links TRBV7-2 to TRBJ2-7, with 8 bases aligning to TRBD2. The J segment lost 7 bases and the V segment lost 5 bases, leaving 16 bases of the junction unmatched. The CDR3 length is 16 residues. Germline assignment: CDR1 SGHTA and CDR2 FQGNSA.

This clonotype came up once. The V and J genes are TRBV9 and TRBJ2-3, with 8 nucleotides matching TRBD2. The germline V gene has CDR1 SGDLS and CDR2 YYNGEE. The length of the CDR3 is 16 residues. With 3 bases clipped from V and 2 bases from J, the junction kept 8 bases outside the gene matches. The CDR3 region has the DNA TGTGCCAGCAGCGCACTTAGCGGGGAAAACACAGATACGCAGTATTTT. It is translated as CASSALSGENTDTQYF. The full variable domain, rest sourced from reference TRBV9 and TRBJ2-3, is DSGVTQTPKHLITATGQRVTLRCSPRSGDLSVYWYQQSLDQGLQFLIQYYNGEERAKGNILERFSAQQFPDLHSELNLSSLELGDSALYFCASSALSGENTDTQYFGPGTRLTVL.

The CDR3 nucleotides are TGTGCCAGCAGCCAACAGGGTCATTCCTACAATGAGCAGTTCTTC. It is translated as CASSQQGHSYNEQFF. V usage is TRBV14 and J usage is TRBJ2-1; D is perhaps TRBD1 (5 bases). The CDR3 extends over 15 amino acids. Trimming took off 2 bases at V and 1 base at J, with 9 bases between the two ends. Germline lookup yields CDR1 SGHDN and CDR2 FVKESK. Looking up the rest from reference TRBV14 and TRBJ2-1 gives the full variable domain: EAGVTQFPSHSVIEKGQTVTLRCDPISGHDNLYWYRRVMGKEIKFLLHFVKESKQDESGMPNNRFLAERTGGTYSTLKVQPAELEDSGVYFCASSQQGHSYNEQFFGPGTRLTVL.

This clonotype turned up a few times. V gene TRBV2 combines with J gene TRBJ2-3; D remains ambiguous. Per the germline V gene, CDR1 is SNHLY and CDR2 is FYNNEI. The CDR3 totals 13 residues. V was clipped by 6 bases and J by 4 bases, with 11 bases between them. The CDR3 here is CASSTIGADTQYF. In DNA, the CDR3 is TGTGCCAGCAGCACAATAGGTGCAGATACGCAGTATTTT. Looking up the rest from reference TRBV2 and TRBJ2-3 gives the full variable domain: EPEVTQTPSHQVTQMGQEVILRCVPISNHLYFYWYRQILGQKVEFLVSFYNNEISEKSEIFDDQFSVERPDGSNFTLKIRSTKLEDSAMYFCASSTIGADTQYFGPGTRLTVL.

This clonotype was counted between two and nine times. This chain connects TRBV4-2 to TRBJ2-1; the match to TRBD2 covers 7 bases. The DNA end is a closer match to TRBJ2-7, so the J assignment may be wrong. The CDR3 runs 16 residues. Germline values: CDR1 LGHNA, CDR2 YNFKEQ. CDR3 loop: CASSQESTSAYNEQYF. DNA for the CDR3: TGTGCCAGCAGCCAAGAGAGCACTAGCGCCTACAATGAGCAGTACTTC.

This clonotype was detected only a few times. The rearrangement uses TRBV6-2 or TRBV6-3 and TRBJ1-1, with D possibly matching TRBD1 (5 bases). V gave up 7 bases and J gave up 10 bases, with 13 bases separating them. The CDR3 loop spans 11 amino acids. CDR1 and CDR2 from the germline V gene are MNHEY and SVGEGT. The CDR3 DNA reads as TGTGCCAGCACCCAAACAGGACGAGCTTTCTTT. Residues: CASTQTGRAFF.

The chain recombines TRBV4-2 with TRBJ2-1; D gene unclear. The germline gives CDR1 LGHNA, CDR2 YNFKEQ. V was pared by 3 bases and J by 5 bases, with 11 bases between. This CDR3 has 14 amino acids. In DNA form, the CDR3 reads TGTGCCAGCAGCCAGGCGTCCAGAGACAATGAGCAGTTCTTC. Its protein is CASSQASRDNEQFF.

This clonotype was seen only a few times. J is TRBJ2-1 and V is TRBV12-3 or TRBV12-4, with TRBD2 identical over 7 bases. This CDR3 spans 13 amino acids. J was trimmed by 13 bases and V by 5 bases; bases with no gene match: 11. The CDR3 sequence is CASSTTPGGTQFF. In DNA, the CDR3 is TGTGCCAGCAGTACGACCCCGGGGGGAACACAGTTCTTC.

The rearrangement links TRBV5-8 to TRBJ1-4, with a weak D call TRBD1 (6 bases). CDR1 SGHTS and CDR2 YDEGEE come from the germline V gene. The CDR3 is 13 amino acids. Deletions cut 2 bases from V and 7 bases from J, with 9 bases between. For the CDR3, the DNA is TGTGCCAGCAGCTTCAGGGGAGCTGAAAAACTGTTTTTT. Protein product: CASSFRGAEKLFF.

The rearrangement joins TRBV4-2 to TRBJ1-4; D is uncertain. This CDR3 spans 18 amino acids. Trimming shortened V by 2 bases and J by 0 bases, and 16 bases separated the two germline ends. Germline assignment: CDR1 LGHNA and CDR2 YNFKEQ. The CDR3 nucleotides are TGTGCCAGCAGCCAACATACATACGCCCCGGCAACTAATGAAAAACTGTTTTTT. Translating it yields CASSQHTYAPATNEKLFF.

The genes are TRBV11-2 and TRBJ2-5; tentatively, D is TRBD2 (5 bases). Deletions cut 2 bases from V and 3 bases from J, with 10 bases between. The CDR3 consists of 14 residues. Germline values: CDR1 SGHAT, CDR2 FQNNGV. CDR3 in amino acids: CASSLQRLKETQYF. The CDR3 DNA is TGTGCCAGCAGCTTACAGCGGCTCAAAGAGACCCAGTACTTC. The variable domain in full, completed from reference TRBV11-2 and TRBJ2-5, reads EAGVAQSPRYKIIEKRQSVAFWCNPISGHATLYWYQQILGQGPKLLIQFQNNGVVDDSQLPKDRFSAERLKGVDSTLKIQPAKLEDSAVYLCASSLQRLKETQYFGPGTRLLVL.

J is TRBJ1-2 and V is TRBV20-1; D uncertain. V was shortened by 6 bases and J by 0 bases, with 14 bases between the two germline ends. The CDR3 sequence is 14 residues long. Germline V gene data show CDR1 as DFQATT and CDR2 as SNEGSKA (reference sequence). The DNA of the CDR3 is TGCAGTGCCCCAATCCCGATTACTAACTATGGCTACACCTTC. Translating it yields CSAPIPITNYGYTF.

Of note for this clonotype: One junction end does not reproduce the germline sequence, and a read error may be involved. V is TRBV9 and J is TRBJ1-2, with 7 bases lining up with TRBD1. The CDR3 extends over 16 amino acids. Per germline, CDR1 SGDLS and CDR2 YYNGEE. CDR3 protein: CASSAGRGDSNYGCTF. CDR3 DNA: TGTGCCAGCAGCGCGGGACGTGGGGACAGCAACTATGGCTGCACCTTC. Full variable domain (missing parts from reference TRBV9 and TRBJ1-2): DSGVTQTPKHLITATGQRVTLRCSPRSGDLSVYWYQQSLDQGLQFLIQYYNGEERAKGNILERFSAQQFPDLHSELNLSSLELGDSALYFCASSAGRGDSNYGCTFGSGTRLTVV.

Details on this clonotype: A read error may explain this, as a much larger clone is one base away. V and J are TRBV12-3 or TRBV12-4 and TRBJ2-7; either TRBD1 or TRBD2 may fit D (5 bases each). The V end was cut by 1 base, the J end by 6 bases, with 19 bases between. The CDR3 loop spans 16 amino acids. The CDR3 loop is CASSLGPGQTPCEQYF. The CDR3 DNA follows: TGTGCCAGCAGTTTAGGACCGGGGCAGACACCCTGCGAGCAGTACTTC.

The rearrangement links TRBV12-3 or TRBV12-4 to TRBJ1-1, with 7 bases matching TRBD1. The length of the CDR3 is 11 residues. The ends lost 6 bases at V and 13 bases at J; junction bases unmatched: 8. The CDR3 here is CASSSRGRVFF. As DNA, the CDR3 is TGTGCCAGCAGCTCAAGGGGGCGGGTTTTCTTT.

The sample holds a few counts of this clonotype. The V call is TRBV10-3, the J call TRBJ1-2; D is ambiguous. This CDR3 has 17 amino acids. The V and J ends lost 0 bases and 2 bases respectively, with 16 bases between them. Germline V gene data show CDR1 as ENHRY and CDR2 as SYGVKD. The CDR3 here is CAISESGGRRGNYGYTF. CDR3 bases: TGTGCCATCAGTGAGTCAGGAGGACGGCGTGGCAACTATGGCTACACCTTC.

This clonotype turned up a few times. The gene calls are TRBV20-1 and TRBJ1-3, with TRBD1 identical over 7 bases. The CDR3 consists of 13 residues. From germline, CDR1 is DFQATT and CDR2 SNEGSKA (reference sequence). V trimming: 4 bases; J trimming: 2 bases; junction bases outside the gene matches: 2. The CDR3 sequence: CSATQGAGNTIYF. The CDR3 nucleotides read TGCAGTGCTACCCAGGGGGCTGGAAACACCATATATTTT.

V and J are TRBV4-1 and TRBJ2-3, with D possibly TRBD1 on 5 matching bases. The CDR3 sequence is 15 residues long. Germline V gene lookup returns CDR1 MGHRA and CDR2 YSYEKL. Trimming cost V 2 bases and J 5 bases, with 14 bases left between them. The CDR3 here is CASSQQGVGKDTQYF. DNA of the CDR3: TGCGCCAGCAGCCAACAAGGGGTAGGGAAAGATACGCAGTATTTT.

V is TRBV7-2 and J is TRBJ2-4; a possible D gene is TRBD1 (6 bases). Deletions cut 5 bases from V and 4 bases from J, with 12 bases between. This CDR3 spans 14 amino acids. Germline V gene lookup returns CDR1 SGHTA and CDR2 FQGNSA. The chain's CDR3 is CASSPGVGKNIQYF. The CDR3 DNA reads as TGTGCCAGCAGCCCAGGGGTAGGAAAAAACATTCAGTACTTC.

The chain is built from TRBV10-3 and TRBJ2-5; 11 nucleotides match TRBD2. V trimming: 6 bases; J trimming: 5 bases; junction bases outside the gene matches: 14. The germline V gene encodes CDR1 ENHRY and CDR2 SYGVKD. The CDR3 contains 17 residues. CDR3 DNA: TGTGCCATCAGCGCAAGAACTAGCGGGGGCACCCCGGAGACCCAGTACTTC. This translates into CAISARTSGGTPETQYF.

This clonotype appeared a few times. This chain joins TRBV29-1 and TRBJ1-2; D possibly corresponds to TRBD1 (5 bases). V lost 0 bases and J lost 5, with 13 bases in between. The germline V gene encodes CDR1 SQVTM and CDR2 ANQGSEA. The CDR3 totals 14 residues. This CDR3 reads CSVEDQGRDYGYTF. The CDR3 DNA sequence: TGCAGCGTTGAAGATCAGGGCAGGGATTATGGCTACACCTTC.

The chain is built from TRBV6-6 and TRBJ1-1; 8 bases map to TRBD1. The germline CDR1 and CDR2 sequences are MNHNY and SVGAGI (reference sequence). The junction had 6 bases not matched to a gene; V was cut back by 2 bases and J by 4 bases. The CDR3 extends over 15 amino acids. This chain's CDR3 is CASSYTGTGGTEAFF. In DNA form, the CDR3 reads TGTGCCAGCAGTTACACAGGGACAGGCGGCACTGAAGCTTTCTTT.

This clonotype was detected only a few times. V usage is TRBV5-1 and J usage is TRBJ2-7; D is possibly TRBD1 or TRBD2 (6 bases each). The germline V gene has CDR1 SGHRS and CDR2 YFSETQ. There are 20 residues in the CDR3. Trimming cost V 2 bases and J 7 bases, with 34 bases left between them. The CDR3 here is CASSFAPPGTGASTYNEQYF. The CDR3 DNA is TGCGCCAGCAGCTTCGCGCCACCCGGGACGGGGGCATCCACCTACAATGAGCAGTACTTC.

In this sample, this clonotype turned up many times. The chain uses TRBV12-3 or TRBV12-4 and TRBJ1-2; D not certain. This CDR3 has 14 residues. Trimming removed 2 bases at V and 2 bases at J, with 9 bases between. The CDR3 DNA sequence: TGTGCCAGCAGTTTACGGCAGCCAAACTATGGCTACACCTTC. It encodes CASSLRQPNYGYTF.

This clonotype was recorded at least ten times. CDR3 coding DNA: TGTGCCATCAGTGCATCCGGACAGGATGGTGTTTTCTTGGAGACCCAGTACTTC. It codes for CAISASGQDGVFLETQYF. This sequence joins TRBV10-3 and TRBJ2-5; 7 bases are shared with TRBD1. J was trimmed by 5 bases and V by 4 bases; bases with no gene match: 19. CDR1 and CDR2 (germline): ENHRY, SYGVKD. This CDR3 has 18 amino acids.

V and J are TRBV5-1 and TRBJ1-4; D uncertain. There are 14 residues in the CDR3. From germline, CDR1 is SGHRS and CDR2 YFSETQ. Trimming cost V 4 bases and J 0 bases, with 7 bases left between them. The CDR3 reads CASSPSTTNEKLFF. In DNA, the CDR3 is TGCGCCAGCAGCCCATCAACAACTAATGAAAAACTGTTTTTT.